The 25 T cell receptor beta chains below were found in one sample sequenced in a study of tumor and adjacent non-tumor tissue in lung cancer. A modified ARM-PCR protocol with three rounds of nested PCR amplified TCRbeta. TCRdb passed the multiplex PCR reads through MiXCR, listing each CDR3 protein once. The top ten clones hold approximately 26% of a sample with 200,000 to 250,000 distinct CDR3 sequences, about 71% of them seen once. RNA was extracted from bulk tissue without any cell sorting. Sequencing input: lung tumor tissue. These receptors originate from a man aged 60 to 69 with non-small cell lung cancer.

Of note for this clonotype: The final CDR3 position lacks the conserved phenylalanine or tryptophan, pointing to a likely read error. The rearrangement uses TRBV20-1 and TRBJ1-2; TRBD1 matches at 11 bases. After removal of 7 bases from V and 6 bases from J, the junction contained 7 bases not matched to a gene. This CDR3 has 13 residues. Germline assignment: CDR1 DFQATT and CDR2 SNEGSKA (reference sequence). The CDR3 spells CSVSKGQGDGYTY. CDR3 DNA sequence: TGCAGTGTTAGTAAGGGACAGGGGGATGGCTACACCTAC.

As regards this clonotype: A much larger clone is a single base away; this may be a read error. V gene TRBV11-2 combines with J gene TRBJ1-1; D is possibly TRBD1 (6 bases). Germline CDR1 reads SGHAT; CDR2 reads FQNNGV. This CDR3 is built from 12 residues. The DNA for the CDR3 is TGTGTCAGCAGCTTAGATCGAGACAGGGCTTTCTTT. Translation: CVSSLDRDRAFF.

Remarks on this clonotype: A junction end diverges from the germline sequence, so it may reflect a read error. The chain links TRBV5-6 to TRBJ2-4; D gene uncertain. CDR1 is SGHDT and CDR2 is YYEEEE in the germline V gene. CDR3 length: 15 amino acids. The CDR3 DNA is TGTGCCAACAGCTTGGCAGGTACCTTCGAAAACATTCAGTACTTC. It translates to CANSLAGTFENIQYF.

This clonotype occurred a few times. This may be a read error: a much more frequent sequence differs by one nucleotide. DNA for the CDR3: TGTGCCAGCTGTTTAGGGTACAGCTACGAGCAGTACTTC. It encodes CASCLGYSYEQYF. The chain employs TRBV13 and TRBJ2-7; D gene uncertain. From germline, CDR1 is PRHDT and CDR2 FYEKMQ (reference sequence). The CDR3 totals 13 residues. V was pared by 8 bases and J by 3 bases, with 14 bases between.

In its sample, this clonotype was seen many times. V and J are TRBV11-1 and TRBJ2-7; a weak D match, TRBD2 (6 bases). The CDR3 is made up of 15 amino acids. Germline CDR1 SGHAT, CDR2 FQDESV (reference sequence). V lost 2 bases and J lost 0, with 11 bases in between. CDR3 loop: CASSLQYGSSYEQYF. CDR3 sequence (DNA): TGTGCCAGCAGCTTACAGTACGGGAGCTCCTACGAGCAGTACTTC. Full variable domain (rest looked up from reference TRBV11-1 and TRBJ2-7): EAEVAQSPRYKITEKSQAVAFWCDPISGHATLYWYRQILGQGPELLVQFQDESVVDDSQLPKDRFSAERLKGVDSTLKIQPAELGDSAMYLCASSLQYGSSYEQYFGPGTRLTVT.

This clonotype was picked up one time. The chain employs TRBV20-1 and TRBJ1-2, with TRBD1 identical over 8 bases. Losses at the gene ends were 6 bases for V and 7 bases for J; bases not matched to a gene: 19. Germline CDR1 DFQATT, CDR2 SNEGSKA (reference sequence). The CDR3 loop spans 16 amino acids. The CDR3 reads CSATNLTGAIGGGYTF. In DNA, the CDR3 is TGCAGTGCCACGAACCTGACAGGGGCTATTGGCGGTGGCTACACCTTC.

A remark on this clonotype: Here the CDR3 omits its conserved ending phenylalanine or tryptophan, so a read error is the likely source. The rearrangement uses TRBV5-5 and TRBJ2-5; D uncertain. This CDR3 has 14 residues. The germline V gene encodes CDR1 SGHKS and CDR2 YYEKEE (reference sequence). DNA of the CDR3: TGTCCCAGCAGCTTGGGTAATTACCAAGAGACCCAGTACTCC. It translates to CPSSLGNYQETQYS.

Worth noting for this clonotype: One end of the junction is discordant with germline, which a read error may explain. J is TRBJ2-5 and V is TRBV24-1; 9 bases map to TRBD1. CDR3 length equals 15 residues. The germline gives CDR1 KGHDR, CDR2 SFDVKD. For the CDR3, the DNA is TGTGTCACCAGTGATTGGGGACAGGGCCAAGAGACCCAGTACTTC. This sequence encodes CVTSDWGQGQETQYF.

Details on this clonotype: This likely comes from a read error, as the CDR3 has no conserved phenylalanine or tryptophan at its end. This chain uses TRBV6-5 with TRBJ2-3; 11 bases match TRBD2. Germline V lookup: CDR1 MNHEY, CDR2 SVGAGI. Germline trimming cut 6 bases from V and 7 bases from J; bases unmatched to any gene: 9. This CDR3 spans 15 amino acids. CDR3 amino acids: CASSLIAGGPNTQYL. The DNA of the CDR3 is TGTGCCAGCAGCCTTATAGCGGGGGGGCCAAATACGCAGTATTTA.

Details on this clonotype: A much larger clone lies a single base off, so this may be a read error. This chain joins TRBV11-1 and TRBJ2-4; D remains ambiguous. Trimming cost V 1 base and J 9 bases, with 13 bases left between them. CDR1 and CDR2 from the germline V gene are SGHAT and FQDESV (reference sequence). The CDR3 runs 14 residues. The CDR3 sequence is CASSLGGPESIQYF. The CDR3 bases are TGTGCCAGCAGCTTAGGTGGCCCCGAAAGCATTCAGTACTTC. Based on the CDR3 plus reference TRBV11-1 and TRBJ2-4, the full variable domain is EAEVAQSPRYKITEKSQAVAFWCDPISGHATLYWYRQILGQGPELLVQFQDESVVDDSQLPKDRFSAERLKGVDSTLKIQPAELGDSAMYLCASSLGGPESIQYFGAGTRLSVL.

A note on this clonotype: One junction end does not reproduce the germline sequence, and a read error may be involved. The chain joins TRBV6-6 to TRBJ1-2, with 7 bases that match TRBD1. Germline CDR1 MNHNY, CDR2 SVGAGI (reference sequence). CDR3 length: 13 residues. CDR3 DNA sequence: TGTACCAGCAACCGCGACAGGGTCTATGGCTACACCTTC. Translating gives CTSNRDRVYGYTF.

The chain couples TRBV20-1 to TRBJ2-5; TRBD2 is a possible D gene (6 bases). The germline gives CDR1 DFQATT, CDR2 SNEGSKA (reference sequence). There are 10 residues in the CDR3. Trimming pared 7 bases from V and 9 bases from J, leaving 12 bases between. CDR3 bases: TGCAGTGTGCACCGGGAGTCCCAGTACTTC. Protein product: CSVHRESQYF.

This clonotype was observed a single time. The conserved phenylalanine or tryptophan normally closing the CDR3 is absent here, so this likely arose from a read error. The DNA is left out, because the CDR3 cannot be placed on it with certainty; the CDR3 is given as TCRdb lists it. The genes are TRBV11-2 and TRBJ2-5; the D call in the table, TRBD1, was not verified against the DNA. From its first to its last residue, the CDR3 has 13 amino acids. Germline CDR1 and CDR2: SGHAT and FQNNGV. This CDR3 reads CASSHTGEETQYI.

Notes on this clonotype: A far larger clone is just one base off, so this is likely a read error. The genes are TRBV6-5 and TRBJ1-1; D is ambiguous. Trimming shortened V by 11 bases and J by 4 bases, and 14 bases separated the two germline ends. This CDR3 spans 12 amino acids. Germline-derived CDR1 and CDR2 are MNHEY and SVGAGI. CDR3 DNA: TGTGCCTGCCAGAAGCGAGGCACTGAAGCTTTCTTT. This encodes CACQKRGTEAFF.

About this clonotype itself: At one end, the junction sequence differs from germline, possibly due to a read error. The genes are TRBV20-1 and TRBJ2-7, with TRBD2 as a possible D gene (5 bases). The CDR3 contains 12 residues. In germline, CDR1 is DFQATT, CDR2 SNEGSKA (reference sequence). CDR3: CSTRDVGYEQYF. DNA of the CDR3: TGCAGTACTAGGGATGTGGGCTACGAGCAGTACTTC.

This clonotype has a single count. A much larger clone is a single base away; this may be a read error. The J gene is TRBJ2-2, the V gene TRBV12-3 or TRBV12-4; D perhaps matches TRBD2 (5 bases). The CDR3 is made up of 14 amino acids. CDR3 region: CTSSSRRGSGELFF. The CDR3 DNA is TGTACCAGCAGTTCAAGGAGAGGGTCCGGGGAGCTGTTTTTT.

The chain carries TRBV12-3 or TRBV12-4 and TRBJ2-7, with D maybe TRBD1 (5 bases). With 3 bases removed from V and 5 bases from J, the gap between germline ends came to 14 bases. This CDR3 has 14 amino acids. The CDR3 nucleotides read TGTGCCAGCAGTTTGAGGACATCTGGGGACGAGCAGTACTTC. This encodes CASSLRTSGDEQYF.

This clonotype has just one count. Germline and junction disagree at one end, which may indicate a read error. V usage is TRBV6-2 or TRBV6-3 and J usage is TRBJ2-7, with 13 nucleotides matching TRBD2. The germline CDR1 and CDR2 sequences are MNHEY and SVGEGT. The CDR3 is made up of 17 amino acids. CDR3 DNA sequence: TGTGTCAGCAGTTCCCTAGGACTAGCGGGAGAAGGCCACGAGCAGTACTTC. Its protein product is CVSSSLGLAGEGHEQYF.

This clonotype appeared a single time. Relative to the germline gene, one junction end is altered; a read error may explain this. The V and J genes are TRBV11-2 and TRBJ2-7; D is ambiguous. This CDR3 comprises 11 residues. Looked up from germline, CDR1 is SGHAT and CDR2 is FQNNGV. Written as DNA, the CDR3 is TGTGCCAACAGCTTAGATACCGAGCAGTACTTC. Encoded protein: CANSLDTEQYF.

A note on this clonotype: A much larger clone differs from this one at a single base, so this may be a read error. The chain links TRBV20-1 to TRBJ1-2, with D perhaps TRBD1 (6 bases). V was clipped by 6 bases and J by 4 bases, with 15 bases between them. This CDR3 region has 13 residues. Germline loops: CDR1 DFQATT, CDR2 SNEGSKA (reference sequence). The CDR3 bases are TGCAGTGCGAACCGAAAGGGGGGCTATGGCTACACCTTC. This sequence encodes CSANRKGGYGYTF.

Of note for this clonotype: A read error is likely, as this CDR3 ends without the conserved phenylalanine or tryptophan. This chain connects TRBV6-5 to TRBJ1-1; TRBD1 might be the D (5 bases). The germline V gene has CDR1 MNHEY and CDR2 SVGAGI. The CDR3 contains 14 residues. The CDR3 DNA follows: TGTGCCAGCAGTTACTCGCTAGGGGTCACTGAGGCTTTCATT. This translates into CASSYSLGVTEAFI.

Of note for this clonotype: A much larger clone is a single base away; this may be a read error. This rearrangement joins TRBV6-5 to TRBJ2-5; TRBD2 aligns across 7 bases. Trimming at V came to 9 bases and at J to 9 bases, leaving 13 bases not matched to a gene. CDR1 is MNHEY and CDR2 is SVGAGI in the germline V gene. The CDR3 contains 13 residues. The CDR3 is CASDNGTAGAQYF. CDR3 in DNA: TGTGCCAGTGATAACGGGACCGCGGGGGCCCAGTACTTC.

The rearrangement joins TRBV29-1 to TRBJ2-1, with 12 bases that match TRBD1. CDR3 length equals 16 residues. Per the germline V gene, CDR1 is SQVTM and CDR2 is ANQGSEA. With 6 bases clipped from V and 11 bases from J, the junction kept 17 bases outside the gene matches. CDR3 coding DNA: TGCAGCGTCGGAGAGCCCGGGACAGGGGGCTACCGCAAGCAGTTCTTC. It encodes CSVGEPGTGGYRKQFF.

Comments on this clonotype: The final CDR3 position lacks the conserved phenylalanine or tryptophan, pointing to a likely read error. The chain employs TRBV6-5 and TRBJ1-5; D gene ambiguous. Germline V gene data show CDR1 as MNHEY and CDR2 as SVGAGI. CDR3 length: 16 amino acids. V lost 6 bases to trimming and J lost 0 bases, with 15 bases between them. The CDR3 loop is CASSARRPYSNQPQHY. In DNA, the CDR3 is TGTGCCAGCAGCGCCCGGAGACCCTATAGCAATCAGCCCCAGCATTAT.

To note about this clonotype: One end of the junction is discordant with germline, which a read error may explain. The rearrangement uses TRBV11-2 and TRBJ2-3; possibly TRBD1 for D (6 bases). CDR3 length equals 14 residues. The germline CDR1 and CDR2 sequences are SGHAT and FQNNGV. The CDR3 bases are TGTGCCAGCAGCTTAGATTGGCGGACAGATACGCGGTATTTT. Translation: CASSLDWRTDTRYF.